These 9 T cell receptor beta chains came from one sample sequenced in a study of blood T cell repertoires in COVID-19 (TCRdb year 2020). Preparation of the library involved the immunoSEQ multiplex PCR assay. What TCRdb holds here is the immuneACCESS table cut down to in-frame rearrangements. Part of the clones is not present; checked against another copy, under half of the missing clones reflect an unresolved V gene, and the others are unexplained. The sample profile shows 210,000 or so clones; more than 85% of them were found once. The ten largest clones represent over 1.5% of the sample. The source material was peripheral blood. The receptors were sampled from a man aged 40-49 years with active or convalescent COVID-19.

The chain couples TRBV19 to TRBJ1-2; 7 nucleotides line up with TRBD1. CDR3 size: 13 residues. CDR1 and CDR2 (germline): LNHDA, SQIVND (reference sequence). The J segment lost 4 bases and the V segment lost 6 bases, leaving 5 bases of the junction unmatched. The CDR3 reads CASRDRSLYGYTF. The CDR3 nucleotides read TGTGCCAGTAGGGACAGGTCCCTCTATGGCTACACCTTC.

This clone was counted a single time. Other DNA sequences of this sample code for an identical CDR3. The chain carries TRBV2 and TRBJ1-1, with 9 positions matching TRBD1. CDR3 size: 14 residues. Trimming cost V 6 bases and J 1 base; bases outside gene matches: 3. Per germline, CDR1 SNHLY and CDR2 FYNNEI. This CDR3 is CASSKGQGNTEAFF. The CDR3 DNA reads TGTGCCAGCAGCAAGGGACAGGGGAACACTGAAGCTTTCTTT.

The rearrangement joins TRBV28 to TRBJ2-7; 9 bases are shared with TRBD1. Germline-derived CDR1 and CDR2 are MDHEN and SYDVKM. The CDR3 spans 16 residues. The trim removed 4 bases at V and 6 bases at J, leaving 13 bases unmatched. The CDR3 region has the DNA TGTGCCAGCAGTTCTCCGACCGGGACAGGGCTGCTCGAGCAGTACTTC. Encoded protein: CASSSPTGTGLLEQYF.

The chain is built from TRBV4-2 and TRBJ2-7; D uncertain. The V gene's germline CDR1 is LGHNA and CDR2 YNFKEQ. CDR3 length: 14 amino acids. Between the trimmed V and J ends, which lost 3 bases and 6 bases, there was a span of 15 bases. This CDR3 reads CASSHDERGREQYF. In nucleotides, the CDR3 is TGTGCCAGCAGCCACGACGAGAGAGGTCGCGAGCAGTACTTC.

J is TRBJ1-2 and V is TRBV27; TRBD1 is a possible D gene (6 bases). This CDR3 contains 15 residues. Germline CDR1 MNHEY, CDR2 SMNVEV (reference sequence). V shed 2 bases and J shed 3 bases, with 13 bases lying between them. CDR3 region: CASSLGGPDHYGYTF. In nucleotides, the CDR3 is TGTGCCAGCAGTTTAGGGGGCCCAGATCACTATGGCTACACCTTC.

The chain employs TRBV2 and TRBJ1-6; a weak D match, TRBD1 (6 bases). Per the germline V gene, CDR1 is SNHLY and CDR2 is FYNNEI. Trimming took 9 bases from V and 6 from J, leaving 12 bases between them. The length of the CDR3 is 13 residues. The CDR3 DNA sequence: TGTGCCAGGCGGGGGCAGGTTAATTCACCCCTCCACTTT. Its protein product is CARRGQVNSPLHF.

The chain links TRBV28 to TRBJ1-2; 7 bases align to TRBD1. In germline, CDR1 is MDHEN, CDR2 SYDVKM. This CDR3 comprises 15 residues. J gave up 4 bases and V 4 bases, and 9 bases lay outside the gene matches. The CDR3 nucleotides read TGTGCCAGCAGTTCTGAGAAGGACAGGACCTATGGCTACACCTTC. Translating it yields CASSSEKDRTYGYTF.

The chain carries TRBV7-9 and TRBJ2-2, with 10 positions matching TRBD1. CDR3 length equals 18 residues. Germline CDR1 SEHNR, CDR2 FQNEAQ (reference sequence). J was trimmed by 5 bases and V by 2 bases; bases with no gene match: 11. The CDR3 spells CASSLSERQGARTGELFF. CDR3 sequence (DNA): TGTGCCAGCAGCTTATCGGAGAGACAGGGGGCTCGAACCGGGGAGCTGTTTTTT.

The chain combines TRBV6-5 with TRBJ2-7; 8 nucleotides align to TRBD2. Germline lookup yields CDR1 MNHEY and CDR2 SVGAGI. Losses at the gene ends were 5 bases for V and 6 bases for J; bases not matched to a gene: 6. The CDR3 runs 13 residues. The CDR3 nucleotides are TGTGCCAGCAGTCCGGGACTAGGGGCCGAGCAGTACTTC. Protein product: CASSPGLGAEQYF.